The 11 T cell receptor beta chains below were found in one sample sequenced in a study of cytomegalovirus exposure and HLA in healthy donors (TCRdb year 2017). Library preparation was by the immunoSEQ multiplex PCR assay. A mixture of 60 forward primers for TCR Vbeta segments and 13 reverse primers for TCR Jbeta segments was used in the multiplex PCR. TCRdb obtained this table from immuneACCESS and retained in-frame rearrangements with V and J assigned. These tables miss some clones; where compared with another copy, unresolved V genes account for less than half of the shortfall, and the remainder is unexplained. The sample table shows about 160,000 clones, and over 60% are seen once. Of the sample, under 4% is held by the ten largest clones. Sequenced material: PBMCs. The receptors were gathered from a woman in her thirties or forties in good health and CMV-seronegative.

The gene calls are TRBV2 and TRBJ2-5; D unresolved. Per the germline V gene, CDR1 is SNHLY and CDR2 is FYNNEI. The length of the CDR3 is 14 residues. Trimming removed 1 base at V and 2 bases at J, with 8 bases between. This CDR3 reads CASSEVHEQETQYF. The CDR3 DNA sequence: TGTGCCAGCAGTGAAGTACATGAACAAGAGACCCAGTACTTC. The entire variable domain, with the rest obtained from reference TRBV2 and TRBJ2-5, is as follows: EPEVTQTPSHQVTQMGQEVILRCVPISNHLYFYWYRQILGQKVEFLVSFYNNEISEKSEIFDDQFSVERPDGSNFTLKIRSTKLEDSAMYFCASSEVHEQETQYFGPGTRLLVL.

The V gene is TRBV28, the J gene TRBJ2-7; D is possibly TRBD1 (6 bases). The V and J ends lost 6 bases and 4 bases respectively, with 13 bases between them. The germline V gene has CDR1 MDHEN and CDR2 SYDVKM. This CDR3 is built from 13 residues. The CDR3 nucleotides are TGTGCCAGCAGGGCAGGGGTGTCATACGAGCAGTACTTC. The encoded protein is CASRAGVSYEQYF.

This chain connects TRBV5-4 to TRBJ2-7; TRBD1 aligns across 7 bases. The CDR3 has 16 residues. The J segment lost 2 bases and the V segment lost 2 bases, leaving 10 bases of the junction unmatched. Germline-derived CDR1 and CDR2 are SGHNT and YYREEE (reference sequence). The CDR3 DNA is TGTGCCAGCAGCTTTTTTCCGGACAGGCTAACCTACGAGCAGTACTTC. This encodes CASSFFPDRLTYEQYF.

The rearrangement joins TRBV6-6 to TRBJ1-2; D might be TRBD1 (5 bases). Germline V gene lookup returns CDR1 MNHNY and CDR2 SVGAGI (reference sequence). Trimming stripped 4 bases from V and 2 bases from J, with 8 bases between. The CDR3 loop spans 13 amino acids. In DNA form, the CDR3 reads TGTGCCAGCAGTTTGGAGGGGAACTATGGCTACACCTTC. It specifies CASSLEGNYGYTF.

The chain recombines TRBV7-9 with TRBJ2-2; possibly TRBD1 for D (6 bases). Trimming took 5 bases from V and 6 from J, leaving 19 bases between them. The CDR3 is made up of 16 amino acids. Germline V CDR1 and CDR2: SEHNR, FQNEAQ (reference sequence). The CDR3, as DNA: TGTGCCAGCAGCCCCGGCAGGGGACGAAGAGCCGGGGAGCTGTTTTTT. Its translation: CASSPGRGRRAGELFF.

As regards this clone: Compared with germline, one end of the junction differs, possibly owing to a read error. The chain is built from TRBV28 and TRBJ1-2, with a possible D match to TRBD1 (6 bases). The V gene's germline CDR1 is MDHEN and CDR2 SYDVKM. The CDR3 is 12 residues long. The CDR3 loop is CASSLNPQDRSF. The DNA for the CDR3 is TGTGCCAGCAGCCTAAATCCACAGGACAGAAGCTTC.

The chain carries TRBV28 and TRBJ1-5; 7 bases agree with TRBD1. V lost 2 bases, J lost 3 bases, and 7 bases stayed unmatched. There are 16 residues in the CDR3. Germline CDR1 MDHEN, CDR2 SYDVKM. The CDR3, as DNA: TGTGCCAGCAGTTTAGGGACAGAGACACCCAATCAGCCCCAGCATTTT. Amino acids: CASSLGTETPNQPQHF.

The chain links TRBV5-6 to TRBJ2-2; possibly TRBD1 for D (5 bases). The germline gives CDR1 SGHDT, CDR2 YYEEEE. This CDR3 is 16 amino acids long. Trimming removed 2 bases at V and 3 bases at J, with 14 bases between. CDR3 loop: CASSFYRIGYTGELFF. DNA of the CDR3: TGTGCCAGCAGCTTTTACAGGATTGGTTACACCGGGGAGCTGTTTTTT.

The chain is built from TRBV27 and TRBJ1-5; D perhaps matches TRBD1 (6 bases). V was trimmed by 2 bases and J by 5 bases, leaving 16 bases between them. The germline V gene encodes CDR1 MNHEY and CDR2 SMNVEV (reference sequence). The CDR3 runs 16 residues. The CDR3 DNA sequence: TGTGCCAGCAGTTTACGCGGCAGGGGAGTGGATCAGCCCCAGCATTTT. It codes for CASSLRGRGVDQPQHF.

This clone was observed a few times. J is TRBJ1-2 and V is TRBV25-1; 7 bases match TRBD1. Germline CDR1 is MGHDK and CDR2 is SYGVNS. V lost 6 bases to trimming and J lost 8 bases; unmatched junction nucleotides: 6. This CDR3 is built from 12 residues. CDR3 loop: CASRYRGTGYTF. CDR3 DNA sequence: TGTGCCAGCAGATACAGGGGAACGGGCTACACCTTC.

This clone was seen a single time. The chain employs TRBV28 and TRBJ2-5; 15 bases agree with TRBD2. Losses at the gene ends were 3 bases for V and 4 bases for J; bases not matched to a gene: 6. Germline V lookup: CDR1 MDHEN, CDR2 SYDVKM. The CDR3 sequence is 17 residues long. The DNA of the CDR3 is TGTGCCAGCAGTTTTTGGGGACTAGCGGGGGGTCTAGAGACCCAGTACTTC. It yields the protein CASSFWGLAGGLETQYF.